The TCR beta chain under discussion was sequenced for a study of shared clonotypes between healthy human individuals. Sequencing was performed with immunoSEQ multiplex PCR; in TCRdb, only in-frame clones are kept and a portion is missing. The table lists under 200,000 clones, over 85% of them singletons. All of the donors resided in Nashville, Tennessee, and each was a Caucasian adult. Notes on the study in general: Sharing across a few donors was seen in 5% to 5.5% of naive CD4 clonotypes. A generally larger estimated richness was seen in naive subsets than in memory subsets.

This CDR3 contains 15 residues. Trimming cost V 1 base and J 5 bases, with 15 bases left between them. The V gene's germline CDR1 is SEHNR and CDR2 FQNEAQ (reference sequence). As to this clone: What it binds is unknown.

Sequencing used naive CD4+ T cells sorted from blood. Subset specified: CD45RA+ positively selected. The chain recombines TRBV7-9 with TRBJ2-7; a possible D gene is TRBD2 (6 bases). The receptor was derived from a woman aged 25 to 39 in good health. CDR3 DNA sequence: TGTGCCAGCAGCTTAGGTATCCCGGGACTTCACGAGCAGTACTTC. Its protein product is CASSLGIPGLHEQYF.